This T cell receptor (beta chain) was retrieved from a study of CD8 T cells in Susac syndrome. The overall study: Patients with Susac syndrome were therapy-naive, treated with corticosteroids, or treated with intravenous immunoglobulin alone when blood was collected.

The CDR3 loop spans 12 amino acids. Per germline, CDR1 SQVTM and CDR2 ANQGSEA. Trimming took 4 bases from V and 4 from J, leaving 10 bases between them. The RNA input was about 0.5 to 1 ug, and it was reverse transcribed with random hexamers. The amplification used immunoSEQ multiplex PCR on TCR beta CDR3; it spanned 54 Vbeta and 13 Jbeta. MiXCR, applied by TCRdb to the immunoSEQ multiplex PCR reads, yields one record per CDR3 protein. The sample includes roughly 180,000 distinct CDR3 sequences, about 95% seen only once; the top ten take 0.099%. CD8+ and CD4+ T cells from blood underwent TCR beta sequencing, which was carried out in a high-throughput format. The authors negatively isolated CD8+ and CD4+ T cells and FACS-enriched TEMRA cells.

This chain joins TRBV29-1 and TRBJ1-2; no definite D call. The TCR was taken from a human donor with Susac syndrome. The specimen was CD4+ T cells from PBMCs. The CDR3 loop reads CSVALAGYGYTF. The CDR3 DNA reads TGCAGCGTTGCTCTTGCTGGCTATGGCTACACCTTC.